Listed here is a single T cell receptor beta chain. Germline CDR1 reads SEHNR; CDR2 reads FQNEAQ (reference sequence). This CDR3 contains 14 residues. V lost 3 bases, J lost 1 base, and 0 bases stayed unmatched. Only in-frame clones appear in the TCRdb table, and some are missing; sequencing was by immunoSEQ multiplex PCR. The sample records tens of thousands of clones, about 88% being singletons. This sample was taken from a study of OX40 agonist ivuxolimab in advanced cancers. The material was CD4+ or CD8+ T cells sorted from blood, obtained in a trial of the OX40 agonist ivuxolimab. This clonotype was sampled from an adult with an advanced solid tumor such as melanoma, head and neck, liver or kidney cancer. V gene TRBV7-9 combines with J gene TRBJ2-3, with TRBD2 matching 8 bases. CDR3 DNA: TGTGCCAGCAGCTTGGGACTAGGCACAGATACGCAGTATTTT. This encodes CASSLGLGTDTQYF. The variable domain in full, completed from reference TRBV7-9 and TRBJ2-3, reads DTGVSQNPRHKITKRGQNVTFRCDPISEHNRLYWYRQTLGQGPEFLTYFQNEAQLEKSRLLSDRFSAERPKGSFSTLEIQRTEQGDSAMYLCASSLGLGTDTQYFGPGTRLTVL.